Below, 17 T cell receptor beta chains from the same sample are listed, as sequenced in a study of CD8 T cells in Susac syndrome. RNA, at about 0.5 to 1 ug, was reverse transcribed with random hexamers. TCRdb used MiXCR to reprocess the immunoSEQ multiplex PCR reads, holding one entry per CDR3 protein. The sample has 100,000 to 150,000 distinct CDR3 sequences, approximately 94% seen once. Material for sequencing was CD4+ T cells from PBMCs. The receptors were gathered from a human donor with multiple sclerosis.

V usage is TRBV29-1 and J usage is TRBJ2-3, with D perhaps TRBD2 (6 bases). The CDR3 totals 13 residues. Germline V gene data show CDR1 as SQVTM and CDR2 as ANQGSEA. V shed 3 bases and J shed 3 bases, with 10 bases lying between them. The CDR3 sequence is CSVDRGKTDTQYF. Here the CDR3 DNA reads TGCAGCGTTGACCGCGGGAAGACAGATACGCAGTATTTT.

This sequence joins TRBV5-1 and TRBJ2-1; TRBD1 aligns across 10 bases. The CDR3 consists of 16 residues. The V gene end was trimmed by 5 bases and the J gene end by 7 bases; junction bases not matched to a gene: 12. Germline assignment: CDR1 SGHRS and CDR2 YFSETQ. The CDR3 here is CASSSPGQGKLNEQFF. CDR3 bases: TGCGCCAGCAGTTCGCCGGGACAGGGGAAATTGAATGAGCAGTTCTTC. The full variable domain, with the rest looked up from reference TRBV5-1 and TRBJ2-1, is KAGVTQTPRYLIKTRGQQVTLSCSPISGHRSVSWYQQTPGQGLQFLFEYFSETQRNKGNFPGRFSGRQFSNSRSEMNVSTLELGDSALYLCASSSPGQGKLNEQFFGPGTRLTVL.

The J gene is TRBJ2-2, the V gene TRBV13; no clear D gene. The ends were cut back, 6 bases at V and 0 bases at J, with 11 bases in the middle. The CDR3 consists of 15 residues. Germline V gene data show CDR1 as PRHDT and CDR2 as FYEKMQ (reference sequence). As DNA, the CDR3 is TGTGCCAGCAGTAACCGTGGATCGAACACCGGGGAGCTGTTTTTT. This sequence encodes CASSNRGSNTGELFF.

As DNA, the CDR3 is TGTGCCAGCAGGGACGGTTCTAGCAATCAGCCCCAGCATTTT. Translation: CASRDGSSNQPQHF. The chain has TRBV2 and TRBJ1-5, with D uncertain. Germline lookup yields CDR1 SNHLY and CDR2 FYNNEI. The CDR3 has 14 residues. V gave up 6 bases and J gave up 0 bases, with 9 bases separating them.

The genes are TRBV7-2 and TRBJ2-7, with D perhaps matching TRBD2 (7 bases). Trimming cost V 8 bases and J 0 bases, with 11 bases left between them. CDR3 length: 13 amino acids. Germline CDR1 and CDR2: SGHTA and FQGNSA. The CDR3 loop reads CASRGASSYEQYF. In nucleotides, the CDR3 is TGTGCCAGCCGGGGGGCGTCCTCCTACGAGCAGTACTTC.

The chain is built from TRBV11-1 and TRBJ2-3; tentative D call: TRBD2 (6 bases). Looked up from germline, CDR1 is SGHAT and CDR2 is FQDESV (reference sequence). The CDR3 is 16 residues long. Between the trimmed V and J ends, which lost 2 bases and 2 bases, there was a span of 14 bases. CDR3 sequence: CASSLFASAYTDTQYF. The CDR3 DNA reads as TGTGCCAGCAGCTTATTCGCTAGCGCCTACACAGATACGCAGTATTTT.

The V and J genes are TRBV5-1 and TRBJ2-2; D gene ambiguous. Germline V gives CDR1 SGHRS, CDR2 YFSETQ. Between the trimmed V and J ends, which lost 4 bases and 4 bases, there was a span of 11 bases. The CDR3 loop spans 14 amino acids. The CDR3 region is CASSPDAFTGELFF. CDR3 nucleotide sequence: TGCGCCAGCAGCCCTGACGCCTTCACCGGGGAGCTGTTTTTT.

The CDR3 loop is CASSFLLGPGLLAKNIQYF. The CDR3 bases are TGTGCCAGCAGCTTTCTACTCGGCCCTGGGCTACTAGCCAAAAACATTCAGTACTTC. The chain recombines TRBV7-2 with TRBJ2-4; D call uncertain. Germline CDR1 is SGHTA and CDR2 is FQGNSA. The CDR3 runs to 19 residues. V was pared by 3 bases and J by 0 bases, with 21 bases between.

The rearrangement uses TRBV30 and TRBJ1-6, with unresolved D. The CDR3 extends over 13 amino acids. Germline assignment: CDR1 GTSNPN and CDR2 SVGIG (reference sequence). V lost 4 bases and J lost 4, with 8 bases in between. CDR3 bases: TGTGCCTGGATGGGTCAGTATAATTCACCCCTCCACTTT. Translation: CAWMGQYNSPLHF.

V is TRBV5-1 and J is TRBJ1-2; 9 nucleotides agree with TRBD1. V shed 2 bases and J 1 base; nucleotides not matched to a gene: 6. Germline CDR1 and CDR2: SGHRS and YFSETQ. The CDR3 sequence is 16 residues long. The DNA of the CDR3 is TGCGCCAGCAGCTTCGTGACAGGGGGACATAACTATGGCTACACCTTC. It specifies CASSFVTGGHNYGYTF.

This chain connects TRBV9 to TRBJ2-1, with D maybe TRBD1 (6 bases). The CDR3 runs to 17 residues. V was cut by 2 bases and J by 1 base, with 16 bases left in between. CDR1 and CDR2 (germline): SGDLS, YYNGEE. CDR3 DNA sequence: TGTGCCAGCAGCGTGGGTATACGAGGGGGATCCTACAATGAGCAGTTCTTC. Its protein is CASSVGIRGGSYNEQFF.

The count of this clonotype is one. The chain has TRBV25-1 and TRBJ1-3; a weak D match, TRBD1 (6 bases). The CDR3 spans 16 residues. CDR1 and CDR2 from the germline V gene are MGHDK and SYGVNS. V was pared by 0 bases and J by 4 bases, with 13 bases between. The DNA of the CDR3 is TGTGCCAGCAGTGAATACACAGGGCAATGGGGAAACACCATATATTTT. It encodes CASSEYTGQWGNTIYF. Full variable domain (remainder filled in from reference TRBV25-1 and TRBJ1-3): EADIYQTPRYLVIGTGKKITLECSQTMGHDKMYWYQQDPGMELHLIHYSYGVNSTEKGDLSSESTVSRIRTEHFPLTLESARPSHTSQYLCASSEYTGQWGNTIYFGEGSWLTVV.

This rearrangement joins TRBV6-6 to TRBJ2-7; D remains unclear. This CDR3 region has 14 residues. Trimming shortened V by 0 bases and J by 3 bases, and 9 bases separated the two germline ends. Germline V lookup: CDR1 MNHNY, CDR2 SVGAGI (reference sequence). CDR3 sequence (DNA): TGTGCCAGCAGTTACTCGAACGGATACTACGAGCAGTACTTC. It specifies CASSYSNGYYEQYF.

This chain uses TRBV7-9 with TRBJ2-2; D is undetermined. The V gene's germline CDR1 is SEHNR and CDR2 FQNEAQ (reference sequence). The CDR3 covers 14 residues. V lost 1 base and J 5 bases, leaving 8 bases between the germline ends. The CDR3 region is CASSLEGPTGELFF. CDR3 DNA sequence: TGTGCCAGCAGCTTAGAGGGCCCTACCGGGGAGCTGTTTTTT.

V and J are TRBV6-1 and TRBJ1-6; D not resolved. The length of the CDR3 is 13 residues. The V gene lost 6 bases and the J gene lost 8 bases, with 11 bases spanning the gap. Germline V gives CDR1 MNHNS, CDR2 SASEGT. The CDR3 loop reads CASRAGWDSPLHF. CDR3 in DNA: TGTGCCAGCAGGGCAGGTTGGGATTCACCCCTCCACTTT.

The CDR3 DNA reads as TGTGCCAGCAGTGAAGCGGCCGGGGAAAGGGCATCCTATGGCTACACCTTC. It translates to CASSEAAGERASYGYTF. The chain combines TRBV6-1 with TRBJ1-2; D uncertain. The V and J ends lost 0 bases and 4 bases respectively, with 18 bases between them. CDR1 and CDR2 from the germline V gene are MNHNS and SASEGT. The CDR3 runs to 17 residues.

The rearrangement links TRBV2 to TRBJ1-6, with TRBD1 matching 10 bases. The CDR3 is 12 residues long. J lost 13 bases, V lost 3 bases, and 0 bases had no gene match. CDR1 SNHLY and CDR2 FYNNEI come from the germline V gene. The CDR3 loop is CASSEGQGPLHF. In DNA form, the CDR3 reads TGTGCCAGCAGTGAGGGACAGGGGCCCCTCCACTTT.